The next 25 T cell receptor beta chains were all read from a single sample in a study of blood T cell repertoires in COVID-19. The data were produced by immunoSEQ multiplex PCR, yet TCRdb's version contains in-frame clones alone and is incomplete. This sample has roughly 190,000 clones, with 90% found just once. The material sequenced was peripheral blood. These receptors originate from a man in his fifties or sixties with acute or convalescent COVID-19.

The chain combines TRBV6-5 with TRBJ1-3, with a tentative D call TRBD1 (6 bases). The V end was cut by 2 bases, the J end by 4 bases, with 9 bases between. The CDR3 consists of 14 residues. Germline assignment: CDR1 MNHEY and CDR2 SVGAGI. The CDR3 DNA sequence: TGTGCCAGCAGTTACAACAGGGAGGGAAACACCATATATTTT. Translation gives CASSYNREGNTIYF.

This sequence joins TRBV30 and TRBJ1-2; perhaps TRBD1 as D (5 bases). The length of the CDR3 is 12 residues. From germline, CDR1 is GTSNPN and CDR2 SVGIG (reference sequence). Trimming left V 8 bases short and J 3 bases short, with 13 bases between. The CDR3 spells CAQAGLYYGYTF. The CDR3 DNA follows: TGTGCCCAGGCAGGGCTCTACTATGGCTACACCTTC.

V gene TRBV5-1 combines with J gene TRBJ1-2, with D perhaps TRBD1 (5 bases). CDR1 is SGHRS, CDR2 YFSETQ, per germline. V dropped 0 bases and J dropped 7 bases, with 7 bases sitting between them. This CDR3 region has 12 residues. The DNA of the CDR3 is TGCGCCAGCAGCTTGGCCGGGGGTGGCTACACCTTC. This gives the protein CASSLAGGGYTF.

The gene calls are TRBV27 and TRBJ1-2; D possibly corresponds to TRBD1 (6 bases). The CDR3 runs 17 residues. CDR1 and CDR2 (germline): MNHEY, SMNVEV (reference sequence). The V end was cut by 5 bases, the J end by 0 bases, with 19 bases between. The CDR3 loop is CASSPTSRDKTNYGYTF. CDR3 bases: TGTGCCAGCAGTCCAACGTCCCGGGACAAAACTAACTATGGCTACACCTTC.

The V and J genes are TRBV7-9 and TRBJ1-4; D might be TRBD1 (5 bases). The germline V and J ends were trimmed by 7 bases and 5 bases, with 11 bases remaining between them. The germline V gene has CDR1 SEHNR and CDR2 FQNEAQ (reference sequence). The CDR3 is 13 residues long. DNA of the CDR3: TGTGCCAGCACCGCTTCAGGGAATGAAAAACTGTTTTTT. It specifies CASTASGNEKLFF.

The chain uses TRBV5-4 and TRBJ2-7; TRBD2 is a possible D gene (5 bases). Trimming cost V 4 bases and J 0 bases, with 5 bases left between them. Germline CDR1 and CDR2: SGHNT and YYREEE (reference sequence). The CDR3 length is 12 residues. CDR3 region: CASSGSSYEQYF. CDR3 bases: TGTGCCAGCAGCGGGAGCTCCTACGAGCAGTACTTC.

The rearrangement uses TRBV18 and TRBJ2-6, with 8 bases lining up with TRBD1. The CDR3 extends over 17 amino acids. J gave up 0 bases and V 6 bases, and 7 bases lay outside the gene matches. Germline loops: CDR1 KGHSH, CDR2 LQKENI. The CDR3 DNA sequence: TGTGCCAGCTCGCCTCGGACAGGGATCTCTGGGGCCAACGTCCTGACTTTC. Amino acids: CASSPRTGISGANVLTF.

This chain connects TRBV28 to TRBJ2-1; 10 bases are a match to TRBD2. The germline gives CDR1 MDHEN, CDR2 SYDVKM. The ends lost 2 bases at V and 9 bases at J; junction bases unmatched: 16. The CDR3 runs 18 residues. CDR3 nucleotides: TGTGCCAGCAGTTTAGAGGGGGGACTAGCGATGCGTTTGGGTGAGCAGTTCTTC. Protein: CASSLEGGLAMRLGEQFF. The whole variable domain, remainder taken from reference TRBV28 and TRBJ2-1, is DVKVTQSSRYLVKRTGEKVFLECVQDMDHENMFWYRQDPGLGLRLIYFSYDVKMKEKGDIPEGYSVSREKKERFSLILESASTNQTSMYLCASSLEGGLAMRLGEQFFGPGTRLTVL.

The chain combines TRBV19 with TRBJ2-7; 8 nucleotides align to TRBD1. J lost 2 bases, V lost 4 bases, and 4 bases had no gene match. Germline V gene sequence: CDR1 LNHDA, CDR2 SQIVND (reference sequence). This CDR3 spans 14 amino acids. The CDR3 nucleotides read TGTGCCAGTAGTAGGGACAGGTTTGCCTACGAGCAGTACTTC. This translates into CASSRDRFAYEQYF.

The chain carries TRBV18 and TRBJ2-1, with a weak D call TRBD2 (6 bases). This CDR3 is built from 16 residues. V gave up 2 bases and J gave up 4 bases, with 15 bases separating them. Germline values: CDR1 KGHSH, CDR2 LQKENI. The CDR3 protein is CASSPKEGLGYNEQFF. Here the CDR3 DNA reads TGTGCCAGCTCACCAAAGGAGGGGCTGGGGTACAATGAGCAGTTCTTC.

DNA for the CDR3: TGTGCCAGCTCACAGGGGGCGAGCACAGATACGCAGTATTTT. Translation: CASSQGASTDTQYF. The V and J genes are TRBV18 and TRBJ2-3, with 7 nucleotides matching TRBD1. The germline V gene encodes CDR1 KGHSH and CDR2 LQKENI. Trimming cost V 4 bases and J 0 bases; bases outside gene matches: 1. This CDR3 contains 14 residues.

This chain connects TRBV19 to TRBJ2-5; maybe TRBD2 (5 bases). Germline CDR1 LNHDA, CDR2 SQIVND (reference sequence). The germline V and J ends were trimmed by 1 base and 0 bases, with 6 bases remaining between them. This CDR3 has 14 residues. The DNA for the CDR3 is TGTGCCAGTAGTATAGGAGGGCACCAAGAGACCCAGTACTTC. Translating gives CASSIGGHQETQYF.

The rearrangement links TRBV7-2 to TRBJ2-3; 8 bases align to TRBD2. V lost 2 bases to trimming and J lost 0 bases; unmatched junction nucleotides: 1. Germline V gene sequence: CDR1 SGHTA, CDR2 FQGNSA. This CDR3 has 15 residues. Here the CDR3 reads CASSLLAGSTDTQYF. The CDR3 region has the DNA TGTGCCAGCAGCTTATTAGCGGGGAGCACAGATACGCAGTATTTT.

V gene TRBV28 combines with J gene TRBJ2-3, with D possibly being TRBD2 (6 bases). Germline V gene lookup returns CDR1 MDHEN and CDR2 SYDVKM. Trimming shortened V by 3 bases and J by 6 bases, and 10 bases separated the two germline ends. The CDR3 loop spans 13 amino acids. Here the CDR3 reads CASSLNGGDTQYF. DNA of the CDR3: TGTGCCAGCAGTTTGAACGGAGGGGATACGCAGTATTTT.

The chain combines TRBV12-2 with TRBJ2-1; the table's D gene call, TRBD2, was not cross checked with the DNA. TRBV12-2 is given as a pseudogene. CDR3 length: 15 residues. The CDR3 protein is CASRQPSGCYNEQFF. In DNA form, the CDR3 reads TGTGCAAGTCGCCAGCCAAGCGGGTGCTACAATGAGCAGTTCTTC.

Worth noting for this clone: One end of the junction fails to match germline, which may point to a read error. The rearrangement uses TRBV7-7 and TRBJ2-5; D is possibly TRBD1 (5 bases). This CDR3 has 15 residues. Germline CDR1 reads SSHAT; CDR2 reads FNYEAQ (reference sequence). The CDR3 spells CASSSTVGYQETQYF. As DNA, the CDR3 is TGTGCTAGCAGCTCGACAGTGGGGTACCAAGAGACCCAGTACTTC.

As for this clone: Other DNA variants within this sample encode the same CDR3. In DNA form, the CDR3 reads TGTGCCAGCAGCCTAGGGAGCTCCTATAATTCACCCCTCCACTTT. Amino acid sequence: CASSLGSSYNSPLHF. V and J are TRBV27 and TRBJ1-6; D gene unclear. Germline V CDR1 and CDR2: MNHEY, SMNVEV (reference sequence). CDR3 length: 15 amino acids. V gave up 6 bases and J gave up 0 bases, with 9 bases separating them.

CDR3 residues: CASSALTGGRSPLHF. The CDR3 nucleotides are TGTGCCAGCAGCGCACTGACAGGGGGCAGATCACCCCTCCACTTT. The chain has TRBV7-2 and TRBJ1-6; TRBD1 aligns across 10 bases. The germline V gene encodes CDR1 SGHTA and CDR2 FQGNSA. The trim removed 5 bases at V and 10 bases at J, leaving 8 bases unmatched. The CDR3 has 15 residues.

The chain has TRBV5-1 and TRBJ2-1; D perhaps matches TRBD1 (5 bases). The V end was cut by 0 bases, the J end by 7 bases, with 11 bases between. Germline CDR1 and CDR2: SGHRS and YFSETQ. This CDR3 region has 14 residues. The CDR3 protein is CASSLGGSSNEQFF. The CDR3 DNA reads as TGCGCCAGCAGCTTGGGGGGCTCAAGTAATGAGCAGTTCTTC.

The chain uses TRBV11-1 and TRBJ2-5, with TRBD1 matching over 10 bases. The J segment lost 4 bases and the V segment lost 5 bases, leaving 10 bases of the junction unmatched. CDR1 SGHAT and CDR2 FQDESV come from the germline V gene (reference sequence). This CDR3 has 16 amino acids. The CDR3 DNA follows: TGTGCCAGCAGCGTGCTCCCGGGACAGGGGCGAGAGACCCAGTACTTC. Translated, it gives CASSVLPGQGRETQYF.

DNA for the CDR3: TGTGCCAGCAGCCCGACGGGACTAGCGGGAGTGGAGCAGTACTTC. Translating gives CASSPTGLAGVEQYF. The gene calls are TRBV9 and TRBJ2-7; TRBD2 matches at 14 bases. This CDR3 comprises 15 residues. The V gene's germline CDR1 is SGDLS and CDR2 YYNGEE. After removal of 4 bases from V and 7 bases from J, the junction contained 7 bases not matched to a gene.

This chain uses TRBV5-4 with TRBJ2-7; possibly TRBD2 for D (5 bases). This CDR3 has 17 residues. The germline gives CDR1 SGHNT, CDR2 YYREEE (reference sequence). Trimming took off 0 bases at V and 0 bases at J, with 16 bases between the two ends. CDR3 nucleotides: TGTGCCAGCAGCTTGGGTCCGGCCCGGGGATCCTCCTACGAGCAGTACGTC. It is translated as CASSLGPARGSSYEQYV.

V gene TRBV19 combines with J gene TRBJ1-6; 8 bases are a match to TRBD1. The CDR3 is 16 residues long. V lost 6 bases and J lost 7; bases outside the gene matches: 11. Germline loops: CDR1 LNHDA, CDR2 SQIVND (reference sequence). CDR3 protein: CASSGRRQGMNSPLHF. The CDR3 bases are TGTGCCAGTAGCGGGAGGCGACAGGGGATGAATTCACCCCTCCACTTT.

V and J are TRBV3-1 (or the pseudogene TRBV3-2) and TRBJ2-1; no firm D call. V lost 1 base, J lost 3 bases, and 7 bases lay in between. Germline assignment: CDR1 LGHDT and CDR2 YNNKEL (reference sequence). The CDR3 length is 14 residues. The CDR3: CASSQGRHYNEQFF. CDR3 sequence (DNA): TGTGCCAGCAGCCAAGGCAGGCACTACAATGAGCAGTTCTTC.

The chain combines TRBV28 with TRBJ1-2; 8 bases align to TRBD1. V lost 8 bases to trimming and J lost 5 bases; unmatched junction nucleotides: 19. Per the germline V gene, CDR1 is MDHEN and CDR2 is SYDVKM. The CDR3 is 17 residues long. The CDR3 DNA follows: TGTGCCAGCTTACATCAGCCGGGACAGGAGGGCCAGTATGGCTACACCTTC. This sequence encodes CASLHQPGQEGQYGYTF.